The text below deals with one T cell receptor (beta chain). At one end, the junction sequence differs from germline, possibly due to a read error. Via MiXCR, TCRdb re-called the multiplex PCR reads, giving one row per CDR3 protein. The data show 200,000 to 300,000 distinct CDR3 sequences, 30% to 35% seen once. The lymph nodes were axillary draining lymph nodes from breast cancer patients. This record belongs to a study of breast tumors, draining lymph nodes, adjacent tissues. CDR1 is LGHDT, CDR2 YNNKEL, per germline (reference sequence). This CDR3 spans 15 amino acids. Specimen: axillary lymph node tissue. V usage is TRBV3-1 and J usage is TRBJ2-7, with D possibly being TRBD2 (6 bases). This TCR was sampled from a female donor with breast cancer. Some clones in this sample may be carry-over from other donors' samples. The CDR3 bases are TGTGCCAACAGCCAAGATGTAGCGGTAGCCCACGAGCAGTACTTC. It is translated as CANSQDVAVAHEQYF.